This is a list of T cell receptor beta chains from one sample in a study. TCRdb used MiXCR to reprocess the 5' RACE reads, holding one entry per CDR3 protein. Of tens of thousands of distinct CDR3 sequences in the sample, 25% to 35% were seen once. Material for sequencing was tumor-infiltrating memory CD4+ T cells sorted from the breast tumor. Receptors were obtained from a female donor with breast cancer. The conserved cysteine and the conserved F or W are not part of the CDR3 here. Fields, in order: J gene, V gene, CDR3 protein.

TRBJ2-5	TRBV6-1	ASSGDRGRQETQY
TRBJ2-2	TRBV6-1	ALTREAQGFTGELF
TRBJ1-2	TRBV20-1	SASHGTGNYGYT
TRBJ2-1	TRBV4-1	ASSPRELMGDEQF
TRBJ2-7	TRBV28	ASKSQDNYEQY
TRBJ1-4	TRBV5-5	ASSRIPDSLNEKLF
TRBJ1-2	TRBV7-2	ASSAAYGYT
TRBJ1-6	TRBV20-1	SARGQGWNSPLH
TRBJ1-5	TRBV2	ASGTDSNQPQH
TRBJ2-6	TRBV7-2	ASSTRRDRAGANVLT
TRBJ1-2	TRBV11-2	ASSFQDTNYGYT
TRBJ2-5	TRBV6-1	ASSRSGTRQETQY
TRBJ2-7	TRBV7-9	ASSSGLAYEQY
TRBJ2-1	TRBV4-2	ASSQDFRVIEQF
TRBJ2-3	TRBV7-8	ASSLREGLSTDTQY
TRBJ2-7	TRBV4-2	ATRGGSGEQY
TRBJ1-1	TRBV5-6	ASSLRGLGTEAF
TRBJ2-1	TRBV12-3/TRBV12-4	ASSFLRQADEQF
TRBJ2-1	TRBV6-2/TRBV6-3	ASTDNNEQF
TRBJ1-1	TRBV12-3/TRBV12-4	ASSFGQGAWNTEAF
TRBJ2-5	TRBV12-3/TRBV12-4	ASRGETQY
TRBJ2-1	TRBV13	ASSLGPAPYNEQC
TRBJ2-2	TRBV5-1	ASSLSAGANTGELF
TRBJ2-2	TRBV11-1	ASSLELAGGPGTGELF
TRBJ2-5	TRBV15	ATSNRNEATQY
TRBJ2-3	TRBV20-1	SALGTGSLDTQY
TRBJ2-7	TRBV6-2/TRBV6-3	ASRPTGYYEQY
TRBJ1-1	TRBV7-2	ASSLAGGRTEAF
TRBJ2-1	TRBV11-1	ASSSGGSQDEQF
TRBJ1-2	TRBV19	ASSPLSGQRNYGYT